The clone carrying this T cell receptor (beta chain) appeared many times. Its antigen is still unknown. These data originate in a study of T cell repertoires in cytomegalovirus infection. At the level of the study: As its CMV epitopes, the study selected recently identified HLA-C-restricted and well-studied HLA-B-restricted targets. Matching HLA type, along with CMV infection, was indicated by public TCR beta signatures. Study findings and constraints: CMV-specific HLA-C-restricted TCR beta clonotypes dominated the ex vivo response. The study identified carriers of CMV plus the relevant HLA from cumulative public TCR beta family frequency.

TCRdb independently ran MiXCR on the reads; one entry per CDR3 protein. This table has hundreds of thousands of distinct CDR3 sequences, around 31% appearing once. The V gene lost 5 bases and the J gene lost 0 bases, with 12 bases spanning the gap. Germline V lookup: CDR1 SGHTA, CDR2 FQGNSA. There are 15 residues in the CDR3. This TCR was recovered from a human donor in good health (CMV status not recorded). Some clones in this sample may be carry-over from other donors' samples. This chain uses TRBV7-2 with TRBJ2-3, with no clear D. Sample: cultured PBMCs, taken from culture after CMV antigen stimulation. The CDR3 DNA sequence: TGTGCCAGCAGCCCTGACTTACCTAGCACAGATACGCAGTATTTT. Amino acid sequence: CASSPDLPSTDTQYF. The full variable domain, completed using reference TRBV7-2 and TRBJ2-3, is GAGVSQSPSNKVTEKGKDVELRCDPISGHTALYWYRQSLGQGLEFLIYFQGNSAPDKSGLPSDRFSAERTGGSVSTLTIQRTQQEDSAVYLCASSPDLPSTDTQYFGPGTRLTVL.